Sequencing of this TCR beta chain was carried out in a study of a mutant IDH1 vaccine in newly diagnosed glioma. The wider study: Following radiotherapy alone, or alongside temozolomide cycles, vaccination was started after an interval of 4-6 weeks. Findings of the study overall: Pseudoprogression seemed unlinked to shifts in top peripheral T cell clonotypes.

The CDR3 consists of 14 residues. V was clipped by 4 bases and J by 7 bases, with 15 bases between them. Turning to this clone: Its antigen is unidentified.

Time point: week 11, during vaccination. Every single dose of the vaccine, 300 ug of mutant IDH1 20-mer peptide, came with topical imiquimod. TCRdb keeps only in-frame clones here, not all; method: immunoSEQ multiplex PCR. The repertoire consists of about 110,000 clones, with roughly 90% occurring once and the leading ten covering 0.5% to 0.65%. The input for sequencing was PBMCs, taken from a glioma patient whose treatment included an IDH1 peptide vaccine. The chain uses TRBV5-3 and TRBJ2-1; D is undetermined. TRBV5-3 is placed among ORFs of uncertain function. This TCR came from a woman aged 50 to 65 with glioma. The CDR3 sequence is CARSPLEWVNEQFF. Here the CDR3 DNA reads TGTGCCAGAAGCCCTCTCGAATGGGTTAATGAGCAGTTCTTC.